This T cell receptor (beta chain) was captured in a study of blood T cell repertoires in COVID-19. Whole-study context: Samples came from the United States, Italy and Spain, spanning acute and convalescent COVID-19. T cells, B-cell-depleted T cells, or PBMCs supplied cDNA or gDNA.

Enrolled during active infection, Seattle patients were then followed longitudinally. V was clipped by 8 bases and J by 3 bases, with 14 bases between them. The germline gives CDR1 MDHEN, CDR2 SYDVKM. This CDR3 has 14 amino acids. Source study methods: Reference gene primers were amplified, and this amplification served to estimate nucleated cell counts. Sequencing used immunoSEQ multiplex PCR; TCRdb keeps in-frame clones, though not all of them. The DNA gave D and trimming, while V, J and clone size come from that table. The table records some 330,000 clones, roughly 91% of them present only once. This sequence originates from a woman between 25 and 40 years old with COVID-19, enrolled during active disease. Input material: peripheral blood. V is TRBV28 and J is TRBJ2-1; the D gene is possibly TRBD1 (6 bases). The CDR3 DNA follows: TGTGCCAGCCATCCAGGGGCCCACTACAATGAGCAGTTCTTC. Translated, it gives CASHPGAHYNEQFF.